Listed here are 30 T cell receptor beta chains from one sample, sequenced in a study of T cell responses to AZD1222 COVID-19 vaccine. The assay was immunoSEQ multiplex PCR, and TCRdb's table has in-frame clones only and misses some. The table lists about 210,000 clones, roughly 94% of them singletons. Sequenced here: peripheral blood, sampled 28 days after the second dose of the MenACWY control vaccine. The receptors were sampled from an adult who received the MenACWY meningococcal vaccine as a control.

The chain recombines TRBV7-9 with TRBJ2-1, with D perhaps matching TRBD2 (6 bases). Germline values: CDR1 SEHNR, CDR2 FQNEAQ (reference sequence). The CDR3 sequence is 14 residues long. V lost 3 bases and J lost 6, with 12 bases in between. CDR3 DNA: TGTGCCAGCAGCTTCATTGGGGGAGGCAATGAGCAGTTCTTC. Its protein product is CASSFIGGGNEQFF.

This clone was observed a single time. The chain carries TRBV19 and TRBJ1-4; D is unclear. Germline V gives CDR1 LNHDA, CDR2 SQIVND (reference sequence). This CDR3 is built from 13 residues. Trimming took off 7 bases at V and 7 bases at J, with 13 bases between the two ends. The CDR3 reads CASISGGGEKLFF. DNA for the CDR3: TGTGCCAGTATTTCCGGTGGCGGTGAAAAACTGTTTTTT.

This sequence joins TRBV9 and TRBJ2-1; 7 nucleotides agree with TRBD1. Trimming cost V 2 bases and J 2 bases; bases outside gene matches: 7. This CDR3 comprises 16 residues. CDR1 SGDLS and CDR2 YYNGEE come from the germline V gene. The CDR3 nucleotides read TGTGCCAGCAGCGTGGGCTTAGGGACAGCCTACAATGAGCAGTTCTTC. As protein: CASSVGLGTAYNEQFF.

The rearrangement links TRBV4-3 to TRBJ1-4; weak D call: TRBD1 (6 bases). Trimming pared 0 bases from V and 0 bases from J, leaving 11 bases between. The CDR3 is made up of 17 amino acids. CDR1 and CDR2 (germline): LGHNA, YSLEER. CDR3 coding DNA: TGCGCCAGCAGCCAAGACGACAGGCCTGCAACTAATGAAAAACTGTTTTTT. It encodes CASSQDDRPATNEKLFF.

V gene TRBV9 combines with J gene TRBJ2-7; D is undetermined. Germline loops: CDR1 SGDLS, CDR2 YYNGEE. The CDR3 is made up of 13 amino acids. V was cut by 2 bases and J by 2 bases, with 8 bases left in between. In DNA form, the CDR3 reads TGTGCCAGCAGCGTCACAGAGACCTACGAGCAGTACTTC. Residues: CASSVTETYEQYF.

The V call is TRBV4-2, the J call TRBJ1-5; unclear D gene. Germline V gives CDR1 LGHNA, CDR2 YNFKEQ. Trimming cost V 3 bases and J 15 bases, with 12 bases left between them. The CDR3 extends over 11 amino acids. CDR3 in amino acids: CASSQVELRHF. CDR3 DNA sequence: TGTGCCAGCAGCCAGGTAGAATTGCGGCATTTT.

V gene TRBV5-4 combines with J gene TRBJ2-1, with D hard to call. V dropped 4 bases and J dropped 5 bases, with 16 bases sitting between them. Germline V lookup: CDR1 SGHNT, CDR2 YYREEE (reference sequence). This CDR3 contains 15 residues. The CDR3, as DNA: TGTGCCAGCAGCCCGTTTCTAGGGATTGACAATGAGCAGTTCTTC. This sequence encodes CASSPFLGIDNEQFF.

This chain joins TRBV6-2 or TRBV6-3 and TRBJ2-2; D is undetermined. Trimming stripped 0 bases from V and 5 bases from J, with 10 bases between. Germline lookup yields CDR1 MNHEY and CDR2 SVGEGT. CDR3 length: 15 amino acids. CDR3 bases: TGTGCCAGCAGTTACTCGTCAAGCGAGACCGGGGAGCTGTTTTTT. The encoded protein is CASSYSSSETGELFF.

The gene calls are TRBV5-6 and TRBJ1-1, with 7 bases aligning to TRBD1. This CDR3 is built from 13 residues. The V gene's germline CDR1 is SGHDT and CDR2 YYEEEE. The V gene end was trimmed by 5 bases and the J gene end by 5 bases; junction bases not matched to a gene: 6. The CDR3 protein is CASRYRGRTEAFF. The CDR3 DNA sequence: TGTGCCAGCAGGTACAGGGGAAGGACTGAAGCTTTCTTT.

The chain combines TRBV18 with TRBJ1-2, with TRBD1 as a possible D gene (6 bases). The V gene's germline CDR1 is KGHSH and CDR2 LQKENI. V was shortened by 0 bases and J by 2 bases, with 10 bases between the two germline ends. This CDR3 region has 15 residues. CDR3 DNA sequence: TGTGCCAGCTCACCACCGCACAGGGAAAACTATGGCTACACCTTC. Translation: CASSPPHRENYGYTF.

V gene TRBV3-1 (or the pseudogene TRBV3-2) combines with J gene TRBJ2-2; possible D gene TRBD2, 5 bases. The CDR3 extends over 15 amino acids. Germline loops: CDR1 LGHDT, CDR2 YNNKEL (reference sequence). V lost 0 bases to trimming and J lost 6 bases, with 11 bases between them. The chain's CDR3 is CASSQDGGAAGELFF. As DNA, the CDR3 is TGTGCCAGCAGCCAAGATGGAGGAGCCGCCGGGGAGCTGTTTTTT.

V gene TRBV4-1 combines with J gene TRBJ1-2; 7 bases match TRBD1. Germline assignment: CDR1 MGHRA and CDR2 YSYEKL. The CDR3 covers 14 residues. V gave up 2 bases and J gave up 7 bases; unmatched junction bases: 7. The CDR3 is CASSQTTGPGGYTF. As DNA, the CDR3 is TGCGCCAGCAGCCAAACGACAGGGCCGGGTGGCTACACCTTC.

The rearrangement links TRBV2 to TRBJ1-1; D remains ambiguous. Germline loops: CDR1 SNHLY, CDR2 FYNNEI. The germline V and J ends were trimmed by 5 bases and 0 bases, with 16 bases remaining between them. The CDR3 consists of 16 residues. The CDR3 DNA follows: TGTGCCAGCAGTCCTACGGACGTCCGTTTGAACACTGAAGCTTTCTTT. It codes for CASSPTDVRLNTEAFF.

The rearrangement uses TRBV9 and TRBJ2-5; TRBD1 agrees at 7 bases. The V segment lost 3 bases and the J segment 4 bases; nucleotides outside the gene matches: 3. Per the germline V gene, CDR1 is SGDLS and CDR2 is YYNGEE. The length of the CDR3 is 13 residues. The CDR3 region is CASSAGQLETQYF. In DNA, the CDR3 is TGTGCCAGCAGCGCGGGACAGTTAGAGACCCAGTACTTC.

The chain carries TRBV27 and TRBJ1-6; 7 bases line up with TRBD1. Germline V gene data show CDR1 as MNHEY and CDR2 as SMNVEV (reference sequence). The CDR3 totals 15 residues. Losses at the gene ends were 3 bases for V and 6 bases for J; bases not matched to a gene: 5. The CDR3 reads CASSFKGAANSPLHF. CDR3 nucleotide sequence: TGTGCCAGCAGTTTTAAGGGGGCAGCTAATTCACCCCTCCACTTT.

V and J are TRBV7-8 and TRBJ1-5; D not resolved. With 2 bases removed from V and 3 bases from J, the gap between germline ends came to 8 bases. Germline CDR1 is SGHVS and CDR2 is FQNEAQ. CDR3 length: 14 residues. The CDR3: CASSLIGSNQPQHF. CDR3 coding DNA: TGTGCCAGCAGCTTAATAGGGTCCAATCAGCCCCAGCATTTT. The whole variable domain, filled in from reference TRBV7-8 and TRBJ1-5, reads GAGVSQSPRYKVAKRGQDVALRCDPISGHVSLFWYQQALGQGPEFLTYFQNEAQLDKSGLPSDRFFAERPEGSVSTLKIQRTQQEDSAVYLCASSLIGSNQPQHFGDGTRLSIL.

V usage is TRBV6-5 and J usage is TRBJ1-2; the D gene is possibly TRBD1 (5 bases). The CDR3 sequence is 13 residues long. Trimming took off 6 bases at V and 4 bases at J, with 12 bases between the two ends. The germline CDR1 and CDR2 sequences are MNHEY and SVGAGI. This CDR3 reads CASSSDSGYGYTF. The CDR3 bases are TGTGCCAGCAGCTCCGACAGTGGCTATGGCTACACCTTC.

The CDR3 protein is CASSQEKTRGGEKLFF. The DNA for the CDR3 is TGTGCCAGCAGCCAAGAAAAGACTCGCGGGGGGGAAAAACTGTTTTTT. The chain is built from TRBV4-2 and TRBJ1-4, with a weak D call TRBD1 (5 bases). CDR3 size: 16 residues. Germline V gene sequence: CDR1 LGHNA, CDR2 YNFKEQ. V was clipped by 0 bases and J by 8 bases, with 16 bases between them.

In the case of this clone: This CDR3 is also generated by other DNA sequences in the sample. The chain carries TRBV28 and TRBJ2-5; D possibly corresponds to TRBD2 (6 bases). V shed 2 bases and J shed 2 bases, with 12 bases lying between them. From germline, CDR1 is MDHEN and CDR2 SYDVKM. The CDR3 consists of 15 residues. CDR3 in amino acids: CASSLLAGTQETQYF. CDR3 nucleotides: TGTGCCAGCAGTTTACTAGCCGGGACTCAAGAGACCCAGTACTTC.

V and J are TRBV19 and TRBJ2-7; 9 nucleotides line up with TRBD2. CDR1 and CDR2 from the germline V gene are LNHDA and SQIVND (reference sequence). This CDR3 is 15 amino acids long. The ends lost 5 bases at V and 1 base at J; junction bases unmatched: 6. CDR3 DNA sequence: TGTGCCAGTAGTGATAGCGGGGGTTCGTCCTACGAGCAGTACTTC. Its translation is CASSDSGGSSYEQYF.

This chain connects TRBV10-3 to TRBJ2-3; TRBD2 agrees at 7 bases. V gave up 4 bases and J gave up 4 bases; unmatched junction bases: 5. CDR1 and CDR2 from the germline V gene are ENHRY and SYGVKD. The CDR3 length is 14 residues. The CDR3 reads CAISGSGAPDTQYF. The CDR3 DNA sequence: TGTGCCATCAGTGGAAGCGGGGCCCCAGATACGCAGTATTTT.

V gene TRBV18 combines with J gene TRBJ2-5, with 9 bases lining up with TRBD1. V dropped 3 bases and J dropped 4; count of bases not matched to a gene: 3. Germline CDR1 KGHSH, CDR2 LQKENI. The CDR3 contains 14 residues. DNA of the CDR3: TGTGCCAGCTCACCCAAGGACAGGGGAGAGACCCAGTACTTC. This codes for CASSPKDRGETQYF. Together with reference TRBV18 and TRBJ2-5, the CDR3 gives the full variable domain: NAGVMQNPRHLVRRRGQEARLRCSPMKGHSHVYWYRQLPEEGLKFMVYLQKENIIDESGMPKERFSAEFPKEGPSILRIQQVVRGDSAAYFCASSPKDRGETQYFGPGTRLLVL.

This sequence joins TRBV30 and TRBJ2-1; D unresolved. The CDR3 has 11 residues. Germline V gives CDR1 GTSNPN, CDR2 SVGIG (reference sequence). Trimming removed 2 bases at V and 10 bases at J, with 9 bases between. The CDR3 DNA sequence: TGTGCCTGGAGTTCTACAACCGAGCAGTTCTTC. It is translated as CAWSSTTEQFF.

The J gene is TRBJ1-3, the V gene TRBV11-2; D unclear. The CDR3 has 11 amino acids. Germline loops: CDR1 SGHAT, CDR2 FQNNGV. Deletions cut 1 base from V and 5 bases from J, with 0 bases between. The DNA of the CDR3 is TGTGCCAGCAGCTTAGGAAACACCATATATTTT. This encodes CASSLGNTIYF.

The chain recombines TRBV7-6 with TRBJ2-7; no firm D call. This CDR3 is built from 16 residues. The V gene lost 5 bases and the J gene lost 6 bases, with 23 bases spanning the gap. Germline loops: CDR1 SGHVS, CDR2 FNYEAQ. The CDR3 sequence: CASSRRTGAHPSEQYF. The DNA for the CDR3 is TGTGCCAGCAGCCGCCGGACCGGAGCCCATCCTTCCGAGCAGTACTTC.

The chain uses TRBV7-8 and TRBJ2-7; possible D gene TRBD1, 5 bases. The CDR3 sequence is 12 residues long. Trimming left V 5 bases short and J 2 bases short, with 7 bases between. Germline CDR1 is SGHVS and CDR2 is FQNEAQ. The CDR3 DNA reads TGTGCCAGCAGCCGACAGACCTACGAGCAGTACTTC. Translating gives CASSRQTYEQYF. The complete variable domain, with remaining parts taken from reference TRBV7-8 and TRBJ2-7, reads GAGVSQSPRYKVAKRGQDVALRCDPISGHVSLFWYQQALGQGPEFLTYFQNEAQLDKSGLPSDRFFAERPEGSVSTLKIQRTQQEDSAVYLCASSRQTYEQYFGPGTRLTVT.

CDR3 bases: TGTGCCAGCTCACCACCCCAGGGGGGGAACACTGAAGCTTTCTTT. It yields the protein CASSPPQGGNTEAFF. This chain connects TRBV18 to TRBJ1-1, with 7 bases matching TRBD1. J was trimmed by 1 base and V by 0 bases; bases with no gene match: 2. The CDR3 extends over 15 amino acids. Germline V gene data show CDR1 as KGHSH and CDR2 as LQKENI.

J is TRBJ1-2 and V is TRBV14; D unclear. V was trimmed by 0 bases and J by 4 bases, leaving 9 bases between them. The CDR3 has 14 amino acids. The germline gives CDR1 SGHDN, CDR2 FVKESK. The CDR3 DNA reads TGTGCCAGCAGCCAAGACGGGTTCCGCTATGGCTACACCTTC. This translates into CASSQDGFRYGYTF.

Written as DNA, the CDR3 is TGTGCCAGCAGTTCCCTAGCGGGGAGCTCCTACGAGCAGTACTTC. It is translated as CASSSLAGSSYEQYF. The chain is built from TRBV5-4 and TRBJ2-7, with TRBD2 identical over 9 bases. Germline-derived CDR1 and CDR2 are SGHNT and YYREEE (reference sequence). The V gene end was trimmed by 5 bases and the J gene end by 0 bases; junction bases not matched to a gene: 6. There are 15 residues in the CDR3.

This clone appeared a single time. This chain connects TRBV7-2 to TRBJ1-4; D perhaps matches TRBD1 (6 bases). The CDR3 has 14 amino acids. Germline V CDR1 and CDR2: SGHTA, FQGNSA. V lost 3 bases and J 10 bases, leaving 15 bases between the germline ends. As DNA, the CDR3 is TGTGCCAGCAGCTTTGACCGACAGGATGGAAAACTGTTTTTT. This translates into CASSFDRQDGKLFF.